A selection of T cell receptor beta chains follows, all from one sample in a study of Ad26.COV2.S vaccination and SARS-CoV-2 variants. Profiled with immunoSEQ multiplex PCR; TCRdb holds only in-frame clones, not every one. The sample records 300,000 to 450,000 clones, about 90% being singletons. Here the sequenced sample was peripheral blood, taken after recovery from COVID-19. These TCRs come from a human donor who had recovered from COVID-19. CDR3s include the opening cysteine and the closing phenylalanine or tryptophan. Fields, in order: V gene, D gene, J gene, clone size, CDR3 protein, CDR3 DNA. A D gene is named only where the DNA matches it firmly. Not every row has a clone size; where given, it reads once, few, many or a size class.

TRBV6-5	TRBD2	TRBJ2-7	-	CASRRLAGTYEQYF	TGTGCCAGCAGGCGACTAGCGGGGACCTACGAGCAGTACTTC
TRBV11-2	-	TRBJ2-7	-	CASSPSTGVSYEQYF	TGTGCCAGCAGCCCATCTACGGGCGTCTCCTACGAGCAGTACTTC
TRBV9	-	TRBJ2-2	-	CASSLPSTDYPNTGELFF	TGTGCCAGCAGCCTCCCTTCAACGGACTACCCGAACACCGGGGAGCTGTTTTTT
TRBV5-1	TRBD2	TRBJ2-5	-	CASSLDAGEQETQYF	TGCGCCAGCAGCTTGGACGCGGGGGAACAAGAGACCCAGTACTTC
TRBV6-1	-	TRBJ1-2	-	CASSEQGSSRIGYTF	TGTGCCAGCAGTGAACAGGGGTCTTCCCGTATCGGCTACACCTTC
TRBV6-5	-	TRBJ2-3	-	CASRPLQGGPQYF	TGTGCCAGCAGGCCACTACAGGGCGGGCCGCAGTATTTT
TRBV29-1	-	TRBJ2-5	once	CSVEGPLETEGETQYF	TGCAGCGTTGAAGGGCCACTTGAAACTGAGGGAGAGACCCAGTACTTC
TRBV29-1	TRBD1	TRBJ2-2	-	CSVRTGTGDTGELFF	TGCAGCGTTAGAACCGGGACAGGGGACACCGGGGAGCTGTTTTTT
TRBV9	-	TRBJ2-3	-	CASSVEHTQYF	TGTGCCAGCAGCGTAGAGCATACGCAGTATTTT
TRBV11-2	-	TRBJ1-1	-	CASSLYRGRGVDF	TGTGCCAGCAGCTTATACCGCGGTAGGGGGGTTGACTTT
TRBV18	-	TRBJ1-4	-	CASSPGAATNEKLFF	TGTGCCAGCTCACCGGGGGCCGCAACTAATGAAAAACTGTTTTTT
TRBV13	TRBD2	TRBJ2-5	-	CASSLLRGVQETQYF	TGTGCCAGCAGCTTATTGCGGGGGGTCCAAGAGACCCAGTACTTC
TRBV6-2/TRBV6-3	-	TRBJ2-3	-	CASSRAAYTDTQYF	TGTGCCAGCAGTAGAGCGGCGTACACAGATACGCAGTATTTT
TRBV7-8	TRBD2	TRBJ2-3	-	CASSLLLGGVGTDTQYF	TGTGCCAGCAGCTTGTTGTTGGGGGGGGTGGGCACAGATACGCAGTATTTT
TRBV6-5	-	TRBJ2-2	-	CATGEGVGELFF	TGTGCCACAGGGGAGGGGGTCGGGGAGCTGTTTTTT
TRBV6-5	-	TRBJ1-3	-	CASSPLGQSGNTIYF	TGTGCCAGCAGTCCCCTAGGACAATCTGGAAACACCATATATTTT
TRBV24-1	-	TRBJ2-3	once	CATSDFTDTQYF	TGTGCCACCAGTGATTTCACAGATACGCAGTATTTT
TRBV5-6	TRBD2	TRBJ2-3	-	CASSSGLAGGTQYF	TGTGCCAGCAGCTCGGGACTAGCGGGGGGTACGCAGTATTTT
TRBV5-1	-	TRBJ2-3	-	CASSLELGATTQYF	TGCGCCAGCAGCTTGGAACTAGGGGCGACAACGCAGTATTTT
TRBV9	TRBD1	TRBJ1-3	once	CASSATPGQDSGNTIYF	TGTGCCAGCAGCGCTACTCCGGGACAGGACTCTGGAAACACCATATATTTT
TRBV6-2/TRBV6-3	-	TRBJ1-6	-	CASSQNSPLHF	TGTGCCAGCAGTCAAAATTCACCCCTCCACTTT
TRBV11-2	-	TRBJ1-4	-	CASSLVAGNEKLFF	TGTGCCAGCAGCTTAGTAGCAGGCAATGAAAAACTGTTTTTT
TRBV5-1	TRBD1	TRBJ1-1	-	CASSFQGDTEAFF	TGCGCCAGCAGCTTTCAGGGGGACACTGAAGCTTTCTTT
TRBV12-3/TRBV12-4	-	TRBJ1-1	-	CASSLRGTIEAFF	TGTGCCAGCAGTTTAAGGGGGACGATTGAAGCTTTCTTT
TRBV6-6	-	TRBJ1-5	-	CASSYSKDQPQHF	TGTGCCAGCAGCTACAGTAAAGATCAGCCCCAGCATTTT